A single sample gave rise to the 8 T cell receptor beta chains below, sequenced in a study of early T cells in non-severe SARS-CoV-2 infection. TCRdb reprocessed the 5' RACE reads with MiXCR, giving one entry per CDR3 protein. Of approximately 26,000 distinct CDR3 sequences listed, more than 4% are singletons. Input material: whole blood. These TCRs come from an adult who was a healthcare worker with PCR-confirmed SARS-CoV-2 infection or an uninfected control (not recorded which).

The CDR3 is CASTLNGGDTEAFF. In DNA form, the CDR3 reads TGTGCCAGCACCTTAAACGGGGGGGACACTGAAGCTTTCTTT. The chain is built from TRBV12-3 or TRBV12-4 and TRBJ1-1, with a tentative D call TRBD1 (5 bases). CDR3 size: 14 residues. Trimming removed 7 bases from V and 3 bases from J, with 15 bases in between.

V gene TRBV5-1 combines with J gene TRBJ2-1, with D possibly being TRBD1 (5 bases). Between the trimmed V and J ends, which lost 4 bases and 2 bases, there was a span of 13 bases. CDR1 is SGHRS, CDR2 YFSETQ, per germline. There are 15 residues in the CDR3. Written as DNA, the CDR3 is TGCGCCAGCAGCCCTGGACACAGGACCTACAATGAGCAGTTCTTC. This translates into CASSPGHRTYNEQFF.

This clonotype was seen a handful of times. V and J are TRBV19 and TRBJ1-5, with 9 nucleotides matching TRBD1. Trimming cost V 5 bases and J 4 bases; bases outside gene matches: 6. Germline V gene sequence: CDR1 LNHDA, CDR2 SQIVND (reference sequence). CDR3 length: 15 residues. The CDR3 DNA sequence: TGTGCCAGTAGTGCTGGGACAGGGTATAATCAGCCCCAGCATTTT. Protein: CASSAGTGYNQPQHF.

This clonotype was seen repeatedly, ten times or more. The chain recombines TRBV11-3 with TRBJ1-2; 8 nucleotides line up with TRBD1. CDR1 is SGHNT and CDR2 is YENEEA in the germline V gene. This CDR3 is built from 16 residues. The V gene end was trimmed by 5 bases and the J gene end by 4 bases; junction bases not matched to a gene: 12. For the CDR3, the DNA is TGTGCCAGCAGCCCAACAGGGACAGGCGATTTCTATGGCTACACCTTC. This gives the protein CASSPTGTGDFYGYTF.

There are a few counts of this clonotype. The CDR3 region is CASSPRGSGTDTQYF. The DNA of the CDR3 is TGTGCCAGCAGCCCTCGCGGCAGCGGCACAGATACGCAGTATTTT. This chain uses TRBV11-2 with TRBJ2-3; the D is unclear. The CDR3 is 15 residues long. Trimming took off 5 bases at V and 1 base at J, with 13 bases between the two ends. CDR1 and CDR2 (germline): SGHAT, FQNNGV.

By its share, this clonotype is medium-sized (0.01 to 0.1%). The genes are TRBV4-2 and TRBJ2-3; 13 nucleotides align to TRBD2. Germline assignment: CDR1 LGHNA and CDR2 YNFKEQ. V lost 4 bases, J lost 6 bases, and 7 bases stayed unmatched. CDR3 size: 16 residues. DNA for the CDR3: TGTGCCAGCAGCCGCACTAGCGGGGGGGCATGGGATACGCAGTATTTT. It yields the protein CASSRTSGGAWDTQYF.

This clonotype was seen repeatedly, ten times or more. The rearrangement joins TRBV5-4 to TRBJ2-7; D is ambiguous. In germline, CDR1 is SGHNT, CDR2 YYREEE (reference sequence). V gave up 4 bases and J gave up 4 bases, with 9 bases separating them. The CDR3 is made up of 12 amino acids. The CDR3 loop is CASSLERYEQYF. DNA for the CDR3: TGTGCCAGCAGCCTAGAGAGGTACGAGCAGTACTTC.

This clonotype was counted ten times or more. The V gene is TRBV5-1, the J gene TRBJ2-7, with D possibly TRBD1 on 6 matching bases. Germline lookup yields CDR1 SGHRS and CDR2 YFSETQ. The CDR3 has 16 amino acids. Deletions cut 6 bases from V and 4 bases from J, with 23 bases between. The CDR3 DNA follows: TGCGCCAGCACCCCCGGGACAACAGCTCAGGGATACGAGCAGTACTTC. As protein: CASTPGTTAQGYEQYF.